Following are 12 T cell receptor beta chains from one sample sequenced in a study of blood T cell repertoires in COVID-19. Profiled with immunoSEQ multiplex PCR; TCRdb holds only in-frame clones, not every one. Among approximately 67,000 clones, about 91% were seen once, and the ten largest hold around 4.5%. Input material: peripheral blood. The source is a woman aged 60-75 years with active COVID-19.

CDR3 amino acids: CASSLATDYYGYTF. CDR3 nucleotide sequence: TGTGCCAGCAGCTTAGCTACAGATTACTATGGCTACACCTTC. The genes are TRBV11-2 and TRBJ1-2; no reliable D call. CDR3 length: 14 amino acids. Trimming took off 1 base at V and 3 bases at J, with 9 bases between the two ends. CDR1 and CDR2 (germline): SGHAT, FQNNGV.

This chain connects TRBV7-2 to TRBJ2-7, with TRBD2 as a possible D gene (6 bases). The CDR3 loop spans 13 amino acids. V lost 1 base and J 4 bases, leaving 8 bases between the germline ends. The germline gives CDR1 SGHTA, CDR2 FQGNSA. The CDR3 is CASSLVGGYEQYF. DNA for the CDR3: TGTGCCAGCAGCTTAGTCGGAGGGTACGAGCAGTACTTC.

The chain combines TRBV28 with TRBJ2-5; weak D call: TRBD2 (6 bases). The CDR3 length is 14 residues. Trimming pared 4 bases from V and 4 bases from J, leaving 13 bases between. Germline loops: CDR1 MDHEN, CDR2 SYDVKM. The CDR3 here is CASSSTAGRETQYF. DNA for the CDR3: TGTGCCAGCAGTTCTACCGCGGGGCGAGAGACCCAGTACTTC.

The table lists this clone with many counts. CDR3 DNA sequence: TGTGCCAGCAGCCGAGACGTGTCACAGGGAAGGACTGAAGCTTTCTTT. Translated, it gives CASSRDVSQGRTEAFF. The chain recombines TRBV14 with TRBJ1-1; perhaps TRBD1 as D (6 bases). V lost 4 bases and J lost 5, with 20 bases in between. CDR1 and CDR2 from the germline V gene are SGHDN and FVKESK. The CDR3 runs 16 residues. The entire variable domain, with the rest obtained from reference TRBV14 and TRBJ1-1, is as follows: EAGVTQFPSHSVIEKGQTVTLRCDPISGHDNLYWYRRVMGKEIKFLLHFVKESKQDESGMPNNRFLAERTGGTYSTLKVQPAELEDSGVYFCASSRDVSQGRTEAFFGQGTRLTVV.

The J gene is TRBJ2-7, the V gene TRBV10-1, with D possibly TRBD2 on 6 matching bases. Germline V lookup: CDR1 WNHNN, CDR2 SYGVQD (reference sequence). This CDR3 is 14 amino acids long. Trimming stripped 2 bases from V and 1 base from J, with 9 bases between. The CDR3 DNA sequence: TGCGCCAGCAGTGAGGGGAGGTTTTCCTACGAGCAGTACTTC. This translates into CASSEGRFSYEQYF.

The chain couples TRBV5-1 to TRBJ2-3; 15 nucleotides line up with TRBD2. Germline V gives CDR1 SGHRS, CDR2 YFSETQ. The V segment lost 4 bases and the J segment 4 bases; nucleotides outside the gene matches: 10. The CDR3 has 18 residues. The CDR3 nucleotides read TGCGCCAGCAGCATGTCGCGGGGACTAGCGGGAGGTGCAGATACGCAGTATTTT. Its translation: CASSMSRGLAGGADTQYF.

The CDR3 DNA follows: TGTGCCAGCAGCCCCTCAGCGGCATACAATCAGCCCCAGCATTTT. This codes for CASSPSAAYNQPQHF. The J gene is TRBJ1-5, the V gene TRBV7-9; D gene ambiguous. The length of the CDR3 is 15 residues. Germline CDR1 reads SEHNR; CDR2 reads FQNEAQ (reference sequence). V was pared by 5 bases and J by 3 bases, with 14 bases between.

The rearrangement uses TRBV5-8 and TRBJ2-5; TRBD2 aligns across 12 bases. The V gene end was trimmed by 5 bases and the J gene end by 2 bases; junction bases not matched to a gene: 16. The CDR3 extends over 19 amino acids. Germline CDR1 reads SGHTS; CDR2 reads YDEGEE. The CDR3 region is CASRLSPWVTSGRQETQYF. The CDR3 DNA reads TGTGCCAGCAGGTTGTCCCCCTGGGTGACTAGCGGGAGACAAGAGACCCAGTACTTC.

The J gene is TRBJ2-4, the V gene TRBV15; 7 positions agree with TRBD1. There are 17 residues in the CDR3. Losses at the gene ends were 3 bases for V and 5 bases for J; bases not matched to a gene: 13. From germline, CDR1 is LNHNV and CDR2 YYDKDF (reference sequence). The DNA for the CDR3 is TGTGCCACCAGCAGGGAAAGGATACTAGGGGGCCAAAACATTCAGTACTTC. It codes for CATSRERILGGQNIQYF.

The rearrangement joins TRBV10-2 to TRBJ2-7, with D maybe TRBD2 (7 bases). The germline gives CDR1 WSHSY, CDR2 SAAADI. The CDR3 runs 14 residues. The V and J ends lost 8 bases and 6 bases respectively, with 20 bases between them. This CDR3 is CASGGRGVYTEQYF. Here the CDR3 DNA reads TGCGCCAGCGGGGGGAGGGGGGTATATACCGAGCAGTACTTC.

The chain recombines TRBV4-2 with TRBJ1-5, with 7 bases that match TRBD1. The CDR3 extends over 19 amino acids. Germline CDR1 and CDR2: LGHNA and YNFKEQ. J gave up 4 bases and V 0 bases, and 15 bases lay outside the gene matches. CDR3 sequence: CASSQDRTGTLAGNQPQHF. Written as DNA, the CDR3 is TGTGCCAGCAGCCAAGACCGGACAGGAACGTTAGCTGGTAATCAGCCCCAGCATTTT.

This rearrangement joins TRBV28 to TRBJ2-7; D possibly corresponds to TRBD2 (6 bases). Trimming took off 3 bases at V and 6 bases at J, with 15 bases between the two ends. Looked up from germline, CDR1 is MDHEN and CDR2 is SYDVKM. The CDR3 covers 14 residues. The CDR3 loop is CASSFRGKSTEQYF. The CDR3 region has the DNA TGTGCCAGCAGTTTTCGGGGGAAAAGCACCGAGCAGTACTTC.